Shown below are 30 T cell receptor beta chains from a single sample sequenced in a study of blood T cell repertoires in COVID-19. Data came from immunoSEQ multiplex PCR; TCRdb stores just in-frame clones and leaves some out. Among hundreds of thousands of clones listed, 60% to 75% were seen once. Input material: peripheral blood. The source of these receptors is a woman older than 75 with acute or convalescent COVID-19.

The CDR3 bases are TGTGCCAGCTCAACCGGGACAGGGGAACGGTACGAGCAGTACTTC. Its translation: CASSTGTGERYEQYF. This rearrangement joins TRBV18 to TRBJ2-7; TRBD1 matches at 10 bases. Unmatched junction bases numbered 8, after V lost 5 bases and J lost 4 bases. The CDR3 is 15 amino acids. CDR1 and CDR2 (germline): KGHSH, LQKENI.

The chain uses TRBV5-1 and TRBJ1-1; possibly TRBD1 for D (6 bases). Deletions cut 4 bases from V and 5 bases from J, with 12 bases between. Germline V gene lookup returns CDR1 SGHRS and CDR2 YFSETQ. The length of the CDR3 is 13 residues. This chain's CDR3 is CASSTHRDTEAFF. CDR3 bases: TGCGCCAGCAGCACCCACAGGGATACTGAAGCTTTCTTT.

This clone was picked up a small number of times. The rearrangement uses TRBV12-3 or TRBV12-4 and TRBJ2-1; the match to TRBD1 covers 7 bases. The CDR3 has 13 residues. V lost 6 bases and J lost 10; bases outside the gene matches: 9. This CDR3 reads CASSPTGTGEQFF. CDR3 DNA sequence: TGTGCCAGCAGCCCGACAGGGACCGGGGAGCAGTTCTTC.

This clone occurred once. CDR3 sequence: CSVAGAPNEKLFF. CDR3 coding DNA: TGCAGCGTAGCAGGGGCCCCTAATGAAAAACTGTTTTTT. The chain couples TRBV29-1 to TRBJ1-4; possible D gene TRBD1, 6 bases. The CDR3 contains 13 residues. V was clipped by 6 bases and J by 3 bases, with 11 bases between them. CDR1 SQVTM and CDR2 ANQGSEA come from the germline V gene.

The chain combines TRBV19 with TRBJ1-1; 7 bases are a match to TRBD1. This CDR3 spans 14 amino acids. With V trimmed by 6 bases and J by 7 bases, 11 bases remained unmatched. CDR1 is LNHDA and CDR2 is SQIVND in the germline V gene (reference sequence). CDR3 region: CASRVMVRDSEAFF. The DNA of the CDR3 is TGTGCCAGTAGGGTTATGGTAAGGGACAGTGAAGCTTTCTTT.

In this sample, this clone turned up a few times. The chain links TRBV30 to TRBJ1-2; D is perhaps TRBD1 (6 bases). Per the germline V gene, CDR1 is GTSNPN and CDR2 is SVGIG (reference sequence). V shed 5 bases and J shed 7 bases, with 11 bases lying between them. This CDR3 is 11 amino acids long. CDR3 amino acids: CAWEQGLGYTF. CDR3 in DNA: TGTGCCTGGGAGCAGGGGCTTGGCTACACCTTC.

This rearrangement joins TRBV5-1 to TRBJ2-5; the match to TRBD2 covers 7 bases. This CDR3 spans 14 amino acids. Germline V gives CDR1 SGHRS, CDR2 YFSETQ. After removal of 7 bases from V and 4 bases from J, the junction contained 10 bases not matched to a gene. The chain's CDR3 is CASRKDGGRETQYF. The CDR3 DNA follows: TGCGCCAGCCGAAAGGATGGCGGGAGAGAGACCCAGTACTTC.

J is TRBJ1-2 and V is TRBV6-1; tentative D call: TRBD1 (6 bases). Germline loops: CDR1 MNHNS, CDR2 SASEGT. The CDR3 has 16 residues. Trimming shortened V by 2 bases and J by 4 bases, and 17 bases separated the two germline ends. The CDR3 bases are TGTGCCAGCAGTGAATACGGGACACAAAATGTCTATGGCTACACCTTC. Translated, it gives CASSEYGTQNVYGYTF.

The rearrangement joins TRBV6-2 or TRBV6-3 to TRBJ1-1, with 8 bases lining up with TRBD1. The CDR3 contains 16 residues. CDR1 and CDR2 (germline): MNHEY, SVGEGT. With V trimmed by 2 bases and J by 5 bases, 10 bases remained unmatched. CDR3 sequence: CASSYRNGQGGTEAFF. The CDR3 region has the DNA TGTGCCAGCAGTTACCGAAACGGACAGGGCGGGACTGAAGCTTTCTTT.

This clone occurred a few times. The chain combines TRBV6-5 with TRBJ1-1; D might be TRBD1 (5 bases). V lost 6 bases, J lost 1 base, and 12 bases lay in between. This CDR3 has 14 amino acids. The germline gives CDR1 MNHEY, CDR2 SVGAGI. Here the CDR3 DNA reads TGTGCCAGCAGCCACTCTGGGGCGAACACTGAAGCTTTCTTT. Translation: CASSHSGANTEAFF.

The genes are TRBV5-1 and TRBJ2-3; D perhaps matches TRBD1 (6 bases). The CDR3 sequence is 14 residues long. Trimming pared 0 bases from V and 8 bases from J, leaving 13 bases between. Per the germline V gene, CDR1 is SGHRS and CDR2 is YFSETQ. This chain's CDR3 is CASSLEPLGGTQYF. For the CDR3, the DNA is TGCGCCAGCAGCTTGGAGCCTCTAGGGGGTACGCAGTATTTT.

V usage is TRBV7-8 and J usage is TRBJ2-2, with D unclear. CDR3 length: 15 amino acids. CDR1 is SGHVS and CDR2 is FQNEAQ in the germline V gene. The V end was cut by 3 bases, the J end by 1 base, with 9 bases between. CDR3 amino acids: CASSLRRVNTGELFF. As DNA, the CDR3 is TGTGCCAGCAGCTTGAGGCGCGTGAACACCGGGGAGCTGTTTTTT.

The chain links TRBV9 to TRBJ2-2; TRBD2 aligns across 8 bases. The CDR3 covers 14 residues. The J segment lost 4 bases and the V segment lost 3 bases, leaving 2 bases of the junction unmatched. The germline gives CDR1 SGDLS, CDR2 YYNGEE. The CDR3 DNA follows: TGTGCCAGCAGCGGGACTAGCCTCACCGGGGAGCTGTTTTTT. It encodes CASSGTSLTGELFF.

The chain couples TRBV25-1 to TRBJ1-2; 7 positions agree with TRBD1. The V gene end was trimmed by 4 bases and the J gene end by 0 bases; junction bases not matched to a gene: 14. The CDR3 loop spans 18 amino acids. Germline CDR1 and CDR2: MGHDK and SYGVNS. In DNA, the CDR3 is TGTGCCAGCAGTGGGCCACCGGGACAGCCCGATTCTAACTATGGCTACACCTTC. Protein: CASSGPPGQPDSNYGYTF.

This chain joins TRBV7-9 and TRBJ1-3; 7 nucleotides agree with TRBD1. J gave up 1 base and V 4 bases, and 1 base lay outside the gene matches. The CDR3 loop spans 14 amino acids. From germline, CDR1 is SEHNR and CDR2 FQNEAQ (reference sequence). For the CDR3, the DNA is TGTGCCAGCAGCTACAGGGGATCTGGAAACACCATATATTTT. Protein product: CASSYRGSGNTIYF.

The DNA for the CDR3 is TGTGCCAGCAGCTTAGATAGGACAGGGAGACTGTACTTC. Protein product: CASSLDRTGRLYF. J is TRBJ2-7 and V is TRBV11-2; 8 bases are a match to TRBD1. The CDR3 spans 13 residues. Germline CDR1 SGHAT, CDR2 FQNNGV. The junction had 7 bases not matched to a gene; V was cut back by 0 bases and J by 12 bases.

The sample holds one count of this clone. The genes are TRBV6-5 and TRBJ2-1, with 9 bases identical to TRBD1. In germline, CDR1 is MNHEY, CDR2 SVGAGI. The CDR3 totals 15 residues. With 4 bases clipped from V and 5 bases from J, the junction kept 6 bases outside the gene matches. The CDR3 DNA sequence: TGTGCCAGCAGTTTATCCGGGACAGGGAACAATGAGCAGTTCTTC. This gives the protein CASSLSGTGNNEQFF.

The gene calls are TRBV29-1 and TRBJ1-3, with 8 bases lining up with TRBD1. J lost 4 bases, V lost 7 bases, and 6 bases had no gene match. Germline loops: CDR1 SQVTM, CDR2 ANQGSEA. CDR3 length equals 13 residues. The CDR3 sequence: CSARQGYGNTIYF. CDR3 coding DNA: TGCAGCGCCAGACAGGGGTACGGAAACACCATATATTTT.

The J gene is TRBJ1-1, the V gene TRBV15; D remains unclear. Germline CDR1 LNHNV, CDR2 YYDKDF (reference sequence). The CDR3 consists of 14 residues. The V gene lost 3 bases and the J gene lost 4 bases, with 12 bases spanning the gap. CDR3 coding DNA: TGTGCCACCAGCAGTACCCAGGTGGGCACTGAAGCTTTCTTT. As protein: CATSSTQVGTEAFF.

V and J are TRBV6-2 or TRBV6-3 and TRBJ1-6; D might be TRBD1 (5 bases). Germline V lookup: CDR1 MNHEY, CDR2 SVGEGT. CDR3 length equals 14 residues. The V gene lost 2 bases and the J gene lost 7 bases, with 9 bases spanning the gap. The CDR3 DNA reads TGTGCCAGCAGTTACCAGGGATTCAATTCACCCCTCCACTTT. This sequence encodes CASSYQGFNSPLHF.

The rearrangement joins TRBV4-2 to TRBJ1-2; TRBD1 is a possible D gene (5 bases). Trimming shortened V by 4 bases and J by 8 bases, and 23 bases separated the two germline ends. The CDR3 sequence is 16 residues long. Germline V gene lookup returns CDR1 LGHNA and CDR2 YNFKEQ. The CDR3 region has the DNA TGTGCCAGCAGCCCTCGCGAAGGGGCCGGCTTAGAAGGCTACACCTTC. Amino acid sequence: CASSPREGAGLEGYTF.

This sequence joins TRBV11-2 and TRBJ1-3; D unresolved. The ends were cut back, 0 bases at V and 0 bases at J, with 9 bases in the middle. This CDR3 contains 16 residues. The V gene's germline CDR1 is SGHAT and CDR2 FQNNGV. CDR3 sequence (DNA): TGTGCCAGCAGCTTAGAACACCTCAGCTCTGGAAACACCATATATTTT. It yields the protein CASSLEHLSSGNTIYF. The full variable domain, in which reference TRBV11-2 and TRBJ1-3 provide the parts outside the CDR3, is EAGVAQSPRYKIIEKRQSVAFWCNPISGHATLYWYQQILGQGPKLLIQFQNNGVVDDSQLPKDRFSAERLKGVDSTLKIQPAKLEDSAVYLCASSLEHLSSGNTIYFGEGSWLTVV.

The V and J genes are TRBV11-2 and TRBJ2-3, with D possibly matching TRBD2 (6 bases). From germline, CDR1 is SGHAT and CDR2 FQNNGV. Between the trimmed V and J ends, which lost 4 bases and 0 bases, there was a span of 14 bases. The CDR3 contains 16 residues. The CDR3 is CASSSGLAASTDTQYF. The CDR3 DNA sequence: TGTGCCAGCAGCTCGGGACTCGCGGCTAGCACAGATACGCAGTATTTT.

The chain uses TRBV6-5 and TRBJ2-1; D gene uncertain. The CDR3 runs 15 residues. V dropped 2 bases and J dropped 1 base, with 9 bases sitting between them. Looked up from germline, CDR1 is MNHEY and CDR2 is SVGAGI. The CDR3 spells CASSYGQISYNEQFF. The DNA of the CDR3 is TGTGCCAGCAGTTACGGGCAAATATCCTACAATGAGCAGTTCTTC.

The chain employs TRBV5-4 and TRBJ2-3, with D tentatively TRBD2 (6 bases). V was trimmed by 0 bases and J by 2 bases, leaving 10 bases between them. Germline V gene data show CDR1 as SGHNT and CDR2 as YYREEE (reference sequence). The CDR3 extends over 15 amino acids. CDR3 in DNA: TGTGCCAGCAGCTTGGTGGGGGGTGTCACAGATACGCAGTATTTT. Its translation: CASSLVGGVTDTQYF. Looking up the rest from reference TRBV5-4 and TRBJ2-3 gives the full variable domain: ETGVTQSPTHLIKTRGQQVTLRCSSQSGHNTVSWYQQALGQGPQFIFQYYREEENGRGNFPPRFSGLQFPNYSSELNVNALELDDSALYLCASSLVGGVTDTQYFGPGTRLTVL.

V gene TRBV7-9 combines with J gene TRBJ1-2; 9 nucleotides match TRBD1. Germline V lookup: CDR1 SEHNR, CDR2 FQNEAQ (reference sequence). After removal of 2 bases from V and 2 bases from J, the junction contained 3 bases not matched to a gene. There are 15 residues in the CDR3. The CDR3 DNA reads as TGTGCCAGCAGCTTAACAGGGGGCTCGAACTATGGCTACACCTTC. It translates to CASSLTGGSNYGYTF.

The chain employs TRBV6-1 and TRBJ2-2; TRBD2 matches 9 bases. Trimming took 3 bases from V and 3 from J; bases not matched to a gene: 5. CDR1 MNHNS and CDR2 SASEGT come from the germline V gene. This CDR3 contains 16 residues. The CDR3 loop reads CASSDLREGYTGELFF. The DNA for the CDR3 is TGTGCCAGCAGTGATCTGCGGGAGGGATACACCGGGGAGCTGTTTTTT.

The gene calls are TRBV10-3 and TRBJ2-7; 8 bases align to TRBD1. The CDR3 sequence is 13 residues long. Trimming removed 1 base from V and 10 bases from J; junction bases left unmatched: 6. The germline gives CDR1 ENHRY, CDR2 SYGVKD. CDR3 sequence reads: CAISEWGTGLQYF. The CDR3 DNA reads TGTGCCATCAGTGAGTGGGGGACAGGACTCCAGTACTTC.

The count of this clone is one. V is TRBV7-9 and J is TRBJ1-3, with D possibly TRBD1 on 6 matching bases. The CDR3 contains 13 residues. V gave up 9 bases and J gave up 0 bases, with 9 bases separating them. Germline V gene data show CDR1 as SEHNR and CDR2 as FQNEAQ (reference sequence). The CDR3: CASGQYSGNTIYF. In DNA form, the CDR3 reads TGTGCCAGTGGACAGTACTCTGGAAACACCATATATTTT.

The chain employs TRBV7-6 and TRBJ1-5; 8 bases are a match to TRBD1. Germline V gene data show CDR1 as SGHVS and CDR2 as FNYEAQ. This CDR3 contains 15 residues. The V and J ends lost 4 bases and 2 bases, in that order; junction bases with no gene match: 4. Here the CDR3 reads CASSSGGWGNQPQHF. The CDR3 bases are TGTGCCAGCAGCTCAGGGGGCTGGGGCAATCAGCCCCAGCATTTT.